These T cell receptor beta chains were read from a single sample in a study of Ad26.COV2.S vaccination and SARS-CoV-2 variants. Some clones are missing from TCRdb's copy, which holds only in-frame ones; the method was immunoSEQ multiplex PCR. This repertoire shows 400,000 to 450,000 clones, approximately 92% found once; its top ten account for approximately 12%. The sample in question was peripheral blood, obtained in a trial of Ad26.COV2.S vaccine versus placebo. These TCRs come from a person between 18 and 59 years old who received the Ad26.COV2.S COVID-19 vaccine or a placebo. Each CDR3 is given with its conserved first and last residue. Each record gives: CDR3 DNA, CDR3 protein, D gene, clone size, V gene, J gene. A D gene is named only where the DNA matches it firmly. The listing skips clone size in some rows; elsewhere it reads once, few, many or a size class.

TGTGCCAGTAGTATATTGGGGGAGGGACCTGAAGCTTTCTTT	CASSILGEGPEAFF	NA	NA	TRBV19	TRBJ1-1
TGTGCCAGCAGCCAATTGGTCGTTAGACAGCGACTTACCTACGAGCAGTACTTC	CASSQLVVRQRLTYEQYF	NA	NA	TRBV3-1/TRBV3-2	TRBJ2-7
TGTGCCAGCAGCCTCCCGGCCTTTAGCACAGATACGCAGTATTTT	CASSLPAFSTDTQYF	NA	NA	TRBV7-9	TRBJ2-3
TGTGCCAGCAGGGGTAGCGGGAGTTATGAGCAGTTCTTC	CASRGSGSYEQFF	TRBD2	NA	TRBV7-8	TRBJ2-1
TGCGCCAGCAGCGTAGCGGGAGTGGAGACCCAGTACTTC	CASSVAGVETQYF	TRBD2	NA	TRBV10-2	TRBJ2-5
TGTGCCTGGAGCGCTGGACAGGCATACTACGAGCAGTACTTC	CAWSAGQAYYEQYF	TRBD1	NA	TRBV30	TRBJ2-7
TGTGCCAGCAGCTTGTCAGGGCGGGGGACTGAAGCTTTCTTT	CASSLSGRGTEAFF	NA	once	TRBV5-6	TRBJ1-1
TGTGCCAGCAGTGCCAACTACGGGCAGTTCTTC	CASSANYGQFF	NA	NA	TRBV2	TRBJ2-1
TGCGCCAGCAGCCCCCCACCCGGGGAGCTGTTTTTT	CASSPPPGELFF	NA	NA	TRBV5-1	TRBJ2-2
TGCGCCAGCAGCTTGGGCAGCATCAATGAAAAACTGTTTTTT	CASSLGSINEKLFF	NA	NA	TRBV5-1	TRBJ1-4
TGTGCCAGCAGGCCACAGGGGGCATCAGATACGCAGTATTTT	CASRPQGASDTQYF	TRBD1	NA	TRBV28	TRBJ2-3
TGTGCCAGCAGGTCGGAAGGAATCGGTGAAGCTTTCTTT	CASRSEGIGEAFF	NA	NA	TRBV2	TRBJ1-1
TGTGCCAGCAGCCTCTTGGCCCCCTTAGCGGGAGTAACAGATACGCAGTATTTT	CASSLLAPLAGVTDTQYF	TRBD2	NA	TRBV4-2	TRBJ2-3
TGTGCCAGCAGCTTAGGAACTAGCGGGATCCGTAACGAGCAGTACTTC	CASSLGTSGIRNEQYF	TRBD2	NA	TRBV7-6	TRBJ2-7
TGTGCCAGCTCTTTTGGGGGGCTGAACACCTTC	CASSFGGLNTF	NA	NA	TRBV12-3/TRBV12-4	TRBJ1-2
TGTGCCAGCAGCGTAGCCCCCCCTCTAGCGGGAGGTAACAATGAGCAGTTCTTC	CASSVAPPLAGGNNEQFF	TRBD2	NA	TRBV9	TRBJ2-1
TGTGCCAGCAGCTTGTTCGGCGCAGATACGCAGTATTTT	CASSLFGADTQYF	NA	NA	TRBV7-2	TRBJ2-3
TGTGCCTGGAGTATTAGTAGGCGGACTGAAGCTTTCTTT	CAWSISRRTEAFF	NA	NA	TRBV30	TRBJ1-1
TGTGCCAGCGGGGGGATGAACACTGAAGCTTTCTTT	CASGGMNTEAFF	NA	NA	TRBV11-2	TRBJ1-1
TGTGCCAGCAGCTTGGAATTTTATGGCTACACCTTC	CASSLEFYGYTF	NA	NA	TRBV5-6	TRBJ1-2
TGCGCCAGCAGTGAGCCGGGACAGGGGGATTACGAGCAGTACTTC	CASSEPGQGDYEQYF	TRBD1	NA	TRBV10-2	TRBJ2-7
TGTGCCAGCAGCGTAGCGGGGGGCGGTGAGCAGTTCTTC	CASSVAGGGEQFF	NA	NA	TRBV9	TRBJ2-1
TGTGCCAGCAGTGAAGGCCAAGGGGTGTGGGAGACCCAGTACTTC	CASSEGQGVWETQYF	NA	NA	TRBV6-1	TRBJ2-5
TGTGCCAGCAGCCAAGAGGGGGCGGAAAAACTGTTTTTT	CASSQEGAEKLFF	NA	NA	TRBV3-1/TRBV3-2	TRBJ1-4
TGTGCCAGCAGTGAGGACAGTAGCTATGGCTACACCTTC	CASSEDSSYGYTF	NA	NA	TRBV2	TRBJ1-2
TGTGCCAGCAGCTTAGAGGGACAGCTGAACACTGAAGCTTTCTTT	CASSLEGQLNTEAFF	TRBD1	NA	TRBV7-8	TRBJ1-1
TGTGCCAGCAGCCTGGGACAGACGACTGGAAACACCATATATTTT	CASSLGQTTGNTIYF	TRBD1	once	TRBV7-2	TRBJ1-3